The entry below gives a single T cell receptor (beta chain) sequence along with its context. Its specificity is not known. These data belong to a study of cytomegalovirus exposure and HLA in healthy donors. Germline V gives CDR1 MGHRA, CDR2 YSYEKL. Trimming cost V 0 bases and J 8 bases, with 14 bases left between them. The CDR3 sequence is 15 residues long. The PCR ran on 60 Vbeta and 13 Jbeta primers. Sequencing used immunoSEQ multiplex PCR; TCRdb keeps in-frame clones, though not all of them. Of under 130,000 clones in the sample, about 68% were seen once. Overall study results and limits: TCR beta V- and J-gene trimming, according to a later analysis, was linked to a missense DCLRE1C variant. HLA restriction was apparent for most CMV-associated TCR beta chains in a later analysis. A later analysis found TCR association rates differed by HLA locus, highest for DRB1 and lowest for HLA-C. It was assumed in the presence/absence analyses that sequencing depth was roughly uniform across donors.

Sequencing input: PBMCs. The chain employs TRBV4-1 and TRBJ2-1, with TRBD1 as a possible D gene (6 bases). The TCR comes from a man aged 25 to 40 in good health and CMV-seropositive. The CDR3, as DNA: TGCGCCAGCAGCCAAGATTGGGGGACAACAGATGAGCAGTTCTTC. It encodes CASSQDWGTTDEQFF.